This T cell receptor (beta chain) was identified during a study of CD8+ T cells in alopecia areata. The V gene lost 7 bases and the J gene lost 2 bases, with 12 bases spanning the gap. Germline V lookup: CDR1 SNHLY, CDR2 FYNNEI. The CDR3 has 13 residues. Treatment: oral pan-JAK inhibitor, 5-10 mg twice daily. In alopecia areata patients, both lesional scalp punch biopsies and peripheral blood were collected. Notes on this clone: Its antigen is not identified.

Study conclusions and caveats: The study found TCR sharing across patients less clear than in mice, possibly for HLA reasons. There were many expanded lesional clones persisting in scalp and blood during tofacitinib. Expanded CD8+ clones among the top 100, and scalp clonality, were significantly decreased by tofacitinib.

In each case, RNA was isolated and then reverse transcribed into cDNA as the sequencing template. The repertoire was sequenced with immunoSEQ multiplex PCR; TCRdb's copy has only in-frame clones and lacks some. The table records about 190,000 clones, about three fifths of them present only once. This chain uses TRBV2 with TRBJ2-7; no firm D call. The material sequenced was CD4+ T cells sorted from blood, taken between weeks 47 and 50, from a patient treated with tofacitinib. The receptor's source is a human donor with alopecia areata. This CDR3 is CASMPQATYEQYF. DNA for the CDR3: TGTGCCAGCATGCCGCAGGCGACCTACGAGCAGTACTTC.